This is a list of T cell receptor beta chains from one sample in a study of liver allograft versus peripheral blood T cells. TCRdb reprocessed the reads via MiXCR and lists one record per CDR3 protein. The table lists 2,500 to 3,500 distinct CDR3 sequences, 16% of them singletons. The receptors originated from a human patient who had a liver transplant. Some T cells may arise from the graft donor. Both conserved end residues are part of each CDR3.

>TRBV3-1|TRBJ1-4|14
CASKQGPFNEKLFF
>TRBV28|TRBJ1-5|19
CASRATPGTGFRGNQPQHF
>TRBV19|TRBJ2-1|13
CASSRQGANEQFF
>TRBV20-1|TRBJ2-2|12
CSASWNTGELFF
>TRBV18|TRBJ2-2|14
CASSPGQNTGELFF
>TRBV7-9|TRBJ2-1|16
CASSPPGSSGPNEQFF
>TRBV18|TRBJ2-6|17
CASSLRPGAKGANVLTF
>TRBV6-5|TRBJ1-4|13
CASSGSGGEKLFF
>TRBV20-1|TRBJ2-2|14
CSASKTANTGELFF
>TRBV6-1|TRBJ1-4|15
CASSSYPLTGAKLFF
>TRBV19|TRBJ1-4|15
CASTSEGGVNEKLFF
>TRBV25-1|TRBJ1-2|16
CASREDSTGGAYGYTF
>TRBV6-1|TRBJ2-7|13
CASFGGEIYEQYF
>TRBV6-1|TRBJ1-2|15
CASSVDKSPNYGYTF
>TRBV24-1|TRBJ2-3|16
CATSDGGDRATDTQYF
>TRBV20-1|TRBJ2-1|12
CSARDGGREQFF
>TRBV7-9|TRBJ2-3|15
CASRRTLVGTDTQYF
>TRBV12-3/TRBV12-4|TRBJ2-3|16
CASSYGTSGRADTQYF
>TRBV20-1|TRBJ1-6|14
CSARTRGTRLSLHF
>TRBV20-1|TRBJ2-1|14
CSATAGENYNEQFF
>TRBV28|TRBJ1-6|14
CASSHHRGNSPLHF
>TRBV10-3|TRBJ2-5|15
CAISGSGGPQETQYF
>TRBV6-6|TRBJ2-5|15
CASSYDRGTQETQYF
>TRBV9|TRBJ2-3|16
CASSVGGSVSTDTQYF
>TRBV3-1|TRBJ2-1|15
CASSQTRGRNNEQFF
>TRBV5-4|TRBJ2-1|16
CASSLDSFDSYNEQFF
>TRBV10-3|TRBJ1-2|17
CAISDPGGVRANYGYTF
>TRBV28|TRBJ1-5|13
CASRGASNQPQHF
>TRBV6-2/TRBV6-3|TRBJ1-4|18
CASSYAGQGGETNEKLFF
>TRBV5-1|TRBJ2-1|12
CASSFDGEVQFF
>TRBV7-9|TRBJ1-5|13
CATMHGDNQPQHF
>TRBV7-9|TRBJ1-1|13
CASSLDPNTEAFF
>TRBV2|TRBJ2-7|14
CASSDNPGTYEQYF
>TRBV24-1|TRBJ2-3|15
CATSDPGLGGDTQYF
>TRBV6-5|TRBJ1-2|15
CASSYSSGGGYGYTF
>TRBV23-1|TRBJ2-7|16
CASSQYRQGTSHEQYF
>TRBV20-1|TRBJ1-1|12
CSASRQATEAFF
>TRBV5-6|TRBJ2-1|18
CASSFMGSGLSSYNEQFF
>TRBV6-1|TRBJ2-6|15
CASIQGGFGANVLTF
>TRBV6-6|TRBJ2-2|15
CASNLAGVVTGELFF
>TRBV5-5|TRBJ2-2|18
CASTSHPDRGLDTGELFF
>TRBV29-1|TRBJ1-2|14
CSVSAEGGQYGYTF
>TRBV29-1|TRBJ1-2|16
CSVEGTNRGESYGYTF
>TRBV11-1|TRBJ2-2|18
CASSARGQGPTYTGELFF
>TRBV19|TRBJ1-1|13
CASRLGGSTEAFF
>TRBV27|TRBJ2-1|17
CASSKLAGAPGGNEQFF
>TRBV6-1|TRBJ2-7|15
CASSEAAGISYEQYF
>TRBV3-1|TRBJ1-1|14
CASSGGVSNTEAFF
>TRBV6-5|TRBJ2-7|15
CASRRTSGSIYEQYF